This T cell receptor beta chain was recorded in a study of Ad26.COV2.S vaccination and SARS-CoV-2 variants. Study context: The authors gave Ad26.COV2.S intramuscularly, either once or twice 56 days apart.

This clone appeared once. As yet, its antigen is unknown. The V and J ends lost 2 bases and 0 bases respectively, with 18 bases between them. The CDR3 sequence is 19 residues long. Germline CDR1 is SGHRS and CDR2 is YFSETQ. Only in-frame clones appear in the TCRdb table, and some are missing; sequencing was by immunoSEQ multiplex PCR. Of about 280,000 clones in the sample, 80% to 90% were seen once. The study, taken as a whole, reports: Participants in the vaccine arm had higher spike-specific TCR breadth; placebo recipients had lower. Considerable breadth of spike-specific CD8+ and CD4+ T cell responses has reportedly been documented following vaccination.

Treatment reported: some 20 received Ad26.COV2.S at low or high dose, single or two shots; a few received placebo; per-sample allocation not given. Collection of samples fell on day 63 after the first vaccine or placebo injection. An Ad26 vector carrying the Wuhan-strain SARS-CoV-2 spike served as the vaccine. Sequenced material: peripheral blood, taken in a trial of Ad26.COV2.S vaccine versus placebo. The origin of this receptor is a person between 18 and 65 years old who received the Ad26.COV2.S COVID-19 vaccine or a placebo. The J gene is TRBJ1-6, the V gene TRBV5-1; the D gene is possibly TRBD1 (6 bases). CDR3 protein: CASSFSLQGMSSYNSPLHF. For the CDR3, the DNA is TGCGCCAGCAGCTTCAGTTTACAGGGAATGAGCTCCTATAATTCACCCCTCCACTTT.